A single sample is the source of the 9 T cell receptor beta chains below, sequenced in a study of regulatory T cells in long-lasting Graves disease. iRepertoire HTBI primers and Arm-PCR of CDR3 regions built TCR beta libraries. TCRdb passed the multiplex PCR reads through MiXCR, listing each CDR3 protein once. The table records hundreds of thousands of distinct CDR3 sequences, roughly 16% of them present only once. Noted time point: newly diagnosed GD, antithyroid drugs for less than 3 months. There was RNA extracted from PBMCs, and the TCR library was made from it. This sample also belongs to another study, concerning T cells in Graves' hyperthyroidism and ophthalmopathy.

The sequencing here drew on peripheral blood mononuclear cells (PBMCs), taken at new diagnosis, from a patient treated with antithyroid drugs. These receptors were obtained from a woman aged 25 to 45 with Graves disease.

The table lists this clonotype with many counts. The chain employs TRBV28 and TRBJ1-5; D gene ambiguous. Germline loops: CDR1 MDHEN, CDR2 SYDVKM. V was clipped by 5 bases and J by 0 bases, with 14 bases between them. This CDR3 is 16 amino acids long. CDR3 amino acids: CASSPPAGFSNQPQHF. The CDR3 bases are TGTGCCAGCAGTCCCCCGGCGGGTTTTAGCAATCAGCCCCAGCATTTT.

The CDR3 DNA reads TGTGCCAGCTCACCACTCCGGACAGGCGCGTCGGATGGCTACACCTTC. Its protein product is CASSPLRTGASDGYTF. The genes are TRBV18 and TRBJ1-2; 7 bases map to TRBD1. From germline, CDR1 is KGHSH and CDR2 LQKENI. V lost 1 base and J lost 6; bases outside the gene matches: 11. This CDR3 has 16 amino acids.

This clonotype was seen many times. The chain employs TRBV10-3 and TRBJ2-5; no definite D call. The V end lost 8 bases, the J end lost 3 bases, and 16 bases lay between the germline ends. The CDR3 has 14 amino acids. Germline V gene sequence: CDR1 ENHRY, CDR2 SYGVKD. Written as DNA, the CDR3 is TGTGCCATCGGTGGAAATGCAGCCGAAGAGACCCAGTACTTC. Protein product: CAIGGNAAEETQYF.

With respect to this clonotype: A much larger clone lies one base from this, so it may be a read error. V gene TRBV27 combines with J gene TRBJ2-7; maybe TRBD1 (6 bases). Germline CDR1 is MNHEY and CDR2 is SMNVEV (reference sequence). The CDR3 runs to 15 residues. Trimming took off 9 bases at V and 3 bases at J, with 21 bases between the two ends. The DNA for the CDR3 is TGTGCCAGTGAAGTAGAGACAGGACCTTACTACGAGCAGTACTTC. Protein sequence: CASEVETGPYYEQYF.

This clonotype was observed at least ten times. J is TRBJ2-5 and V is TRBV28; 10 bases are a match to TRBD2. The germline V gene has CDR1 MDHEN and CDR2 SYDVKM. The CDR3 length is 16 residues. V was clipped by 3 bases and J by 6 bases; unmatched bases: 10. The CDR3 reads CASSFYGLAVPQTQYF. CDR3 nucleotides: TGTGCCAGCAGTTTTTACGGACTAGCGGTGCCGCAGACCCAGTACTTC. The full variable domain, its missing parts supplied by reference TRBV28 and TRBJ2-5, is DVKVTQSSRYLVKRTGEKVFLECVQDMDHENMFWYRQDPGLGLRLIYFSYDVKMKEKGDIPEGYSVSREKKERFSLILESASTNQTSMYLCASSFYGLAVPQTQYFGPGTRLLVL.

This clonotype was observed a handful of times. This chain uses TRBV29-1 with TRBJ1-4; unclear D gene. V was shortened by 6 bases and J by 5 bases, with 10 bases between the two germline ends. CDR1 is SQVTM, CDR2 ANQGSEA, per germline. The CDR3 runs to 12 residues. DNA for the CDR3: TGCAGCGTATTGACGGGGAATGAAAAACTGTTTTTT. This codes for CSVLTGNEKLFF.

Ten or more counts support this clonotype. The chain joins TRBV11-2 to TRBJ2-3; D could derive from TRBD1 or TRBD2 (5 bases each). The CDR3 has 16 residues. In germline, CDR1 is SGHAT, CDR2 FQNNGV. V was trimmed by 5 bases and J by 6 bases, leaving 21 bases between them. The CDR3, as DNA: TGTGCCAGCAGCCGGGTAGTCGGGACGAGGGCGGATACGCAGTATTTT. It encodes CASSRVVGTRADTQYF.

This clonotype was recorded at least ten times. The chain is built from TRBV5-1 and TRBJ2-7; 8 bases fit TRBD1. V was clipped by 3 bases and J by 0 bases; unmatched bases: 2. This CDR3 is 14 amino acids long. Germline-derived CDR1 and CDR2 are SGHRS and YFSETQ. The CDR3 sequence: CASSSGQVSYEQYF. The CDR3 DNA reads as TGCGCCAGCAGCTCGGGACAGGTCTCCTACGAGCAGTACTTC.

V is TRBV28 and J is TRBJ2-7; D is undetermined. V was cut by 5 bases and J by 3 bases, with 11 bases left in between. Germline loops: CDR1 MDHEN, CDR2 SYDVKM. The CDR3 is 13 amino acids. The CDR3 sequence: CASSPPFSYEQYF. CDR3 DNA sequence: TGTGCCAGCAGTCCCCCTTTCAGCTACGAGCAGTACTTC.